This TCR beta chain originates from a study of CD8 T cells in ankylosing spondylitis. The study, taken as a whole, reports: Ankylosing spondylitis blood seemed to carry a telltale TCR beta motif made of seven or eight highly homologous variants. Previously reported in reactive arthritis synovial fluid and blood were some of the motif variants.

In its sample, this clonotype was seen a few times. Its cognate antigen is unknown. TCRdb fed the 5' RACE reads into MiXCR, producing one record per CDR3 protein. This table holds about 360,000 distinct CDR3 sequences, about 20% found once. There are 14 residues in the CDR3. J gave up 7 bases and V 5 bases, and 9 bases lay outside the gene matches. The rearrangement joins TRBV12-3 or TRBV12-4 to TRBJ1-1; 8 bases line up with TRBD1. Sequenced input: blood, either unsorted or a sorted T cell fraction (not recorded which). The TCR was taken from a male donor with ankylosing spondylitis or in good health (not recorded which). CDR3 DNA: TGTGCCAGCAGTACAGGGGGGACATTTTTTGAAGCTTTCTTT. It specifies CASSTGGTFFEAFF.